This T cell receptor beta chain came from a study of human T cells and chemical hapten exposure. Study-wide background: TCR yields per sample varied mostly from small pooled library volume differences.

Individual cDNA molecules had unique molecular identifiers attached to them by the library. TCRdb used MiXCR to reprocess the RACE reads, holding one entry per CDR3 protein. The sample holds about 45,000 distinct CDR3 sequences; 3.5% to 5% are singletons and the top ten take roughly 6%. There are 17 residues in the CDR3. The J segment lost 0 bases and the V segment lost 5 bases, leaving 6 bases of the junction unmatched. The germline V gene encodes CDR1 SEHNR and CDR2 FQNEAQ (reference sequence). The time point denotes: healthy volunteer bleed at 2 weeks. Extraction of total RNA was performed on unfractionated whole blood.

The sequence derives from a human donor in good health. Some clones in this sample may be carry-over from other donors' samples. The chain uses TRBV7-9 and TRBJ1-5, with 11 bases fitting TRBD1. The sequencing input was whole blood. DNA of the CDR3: TGTGCCAGCAGCCCTGGACAGGGGGCGAGTAGCAATCAGCCCCAGCATTTT. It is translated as CASSPGQGASSNQPQHF.